A selection of T cell receptor beta chains follows, all from one sample in a study of Graves' ophthalmopathy and Graves' hyperthyroidism. From the multiplex PCR reads, TCRdb called clonotypes with MiXCR, one entry per CDR3 protein. The sample holds about 400,000 distinct CDR3 sequences, 15% to 20% seen once. The source material was peripheral blood. These TCRs come from a woman between 18 and 30 years old with Graves' ophthalmopathy. Each CDR3 is given with its conserved first and last residue. Fields, in order: CDR3 DNA, CDR3 protein, clone size, J gene, D gene, V gene. A D gene is named only where the DNA matches it firmly. The listing skips clone size in some rows; elsewhere it reads once, few, many or a size class.

TGTGCCAGCAGCCCTCGACAGGCCCCCAATTACGAGCAGTACTTC | CASSPRQAPNYEQYF | - | TRBJ2-7 | - | TRBV14
TGTGCCACCTACGGCCAGGGGGCCTACGAGCAGTACTTC | CATYGQGAYEQYF | many | TRBJ2-7 | TRBD1 | TRBV10-3
TGTGCCAGCAGTTTCGGGACAAGCAATCAGCCCCAGCATTTT | CASSFGTSNQPQHF | many | TRBJ1-5 | - | TRBV27
TGTGCCAGTAGTTTCGGACCTGACACCGCCTACGAGCAGTACTTC | CASSFGPDTAYEQYF | many | TRBJ2-7 | - | TRBV19
TGCAGCCTTGTAATCCAGAGGGAGCAAGAGACCCAGTACTTC | CSLVIQREQETQYF | many | TRBJ2-5 | - | TRBV29-1
TGTGCCAGCAGTCTAGGTTGGGATCAGCCCCAGCATTTT | CASSLGWDQPQHF | many | TRBJ1-5 | - | TRBV6-5
TGTGCCAGCAGCTGGACAGGGGAAAGTTATTACACTGAAGCTTTCTTT | CASSWTGESYYTEAFF | - | TRBJ1-1 | TRBD1 | TRBV11-2
TGTGCCACCAGTGATTCCCAGGGGAGCTCTGGGGCCAACGTCCTGACTTTC | CATSDSQGSSGANVLTF | - | TRBJ2-6 | - | TRBV24-1
TGTGCCAGTACCCCAGGGGGGGGGGGCACTGAAGCTTTCTTT | CASTPGGGGTEAFF | many | TRBJ1-1 | TRBD1 | TRBV19
TGCAGTGCTGTCCGGACTTATGAGCAGTACTTC | CSAVRTYEQYF | many | TRBJ2-7 | - | TRBV20-1
TGTGCCAGCAGTTGGGCTAGCGGGAGAAATCCCTACGAGCAGTACTTC | CASSWASGRNPYEQYF | many | TRBJ2-7 | TRBD2 | TRBV6-2/TRBV6-3
TGTGCCAGTAGTATTGTAGAGAGTGGCTACACCTTC | CASSIVESGYTF | many | TRBJ1-2 | - | TRBV19
TGTGCCAGCAGTTCGACAGTGAACATTCAGTACTTC | CASSSTVNIQYF | many | TRBJ2-4 | - | TRBV6-2/TRBV6-3
TGTGCCAGCAGGCAGGGAGTAGGAACTGAAGCTTTCTTT | CASRQGVGTEAFF | - | TRBJ1-1 | - | TRBV6-1
TGTGCCAGTAGTCCCTCGGGACCCCCGGGGACTGAAGCTTTCTTT | CASSPSGPPGTEAFF | - | TRBJ1-1 | - | TRBV19
TGTGCCAGCTCACATACCGAGGGTTATAATTCACCCCTCCACTTT | CASSHTEGYNSPLHF | many | TRBJ1-6 | - | TRBV18
TGTGCCTGGAGTGTCGGAGGGGTTCGGTCACCCCTCCACTTT | CAWSVGGVRSPLHF | - | TRBJ1-6 | - | TRBV30
TGTGCCAGCAGCCCCCGGGGGAGGGAACTGGAGTATGGCTACACCTTC | CASSPRGRELEYGYTF | many | TRBJ1-2 | - | TRBV5-5
TGTGCCAGCAGTTTGGGACAGGGGGCGAACACTGAAGCTTTCTTT | CASSLGQGANTEAFF | many | TRBJ1-1 | TRBD1 | TRBV12-3/TRBV12-4
TGTGCCAGCAGTTACGCCCCGGTGGAGACCCAGTACTTC | CASSYAPVETQYF | - | TRBJ2-5 | - | TRBV6-5
TGTGCCAGCAGTTACGACAGGGTTCAGCCCCAGCATTTT | CASSYDRVQPQHF | many | TRBJ1-5 | TRBD1 | TRBV6-5
TGCAGTGCAGCCCAGGGACAGGCTCAAGAGACCCAGTACTTC | CSAAQGQAQETQYF | - | TRBJ2-5 | TRBD1 | TRBV20-1
TGTGCCAGCAGCGCCGGACCGGGACGGCCTTTGTCACCCCTCCACTTT | CASSAGPGRPLSPLHF | many | TRBJ1-6 | - | TRBV5-6
TGTGCCAGCAGCGAACAGGGGGTGGGCACTGAAGCTTTCTTT | CASSEQGVGTEAFF | - | TRBJ1-1 | TRBD1 | TRBV9
TGCGCCAGCAGGACTGCCGACGGAGGCTATGGCTACACCTTC | CASRTADGGYGYTF | many | TRBJ1-2 | - | TRBV5-1
TGTGCCAGCAGCTTAAGGACAGGGGAGTACGGGGCCAACGTCCTGACTTTC | CASSLRTGEYGANVLTF | many | TRBJ2-6 | TRBD1 | TRBV7-9
TGTGCCAGCAGTGGGGACCAGAACACTGAAGCTTTCTTT | CASSGDQNTEAFF | many | TRBJ1-1 | - | TRBV2
TGTGCCAGCAGTGAAGGACCCATACAAGTCGGGGAGCTGTTTTTT | CASSEGPIQVGELFF | many | TRBJ2-2 | - | TRBV6-1
TGTGCCACCATACGTCTTAGCGACAGCGAAAACGTACAAGAGACCCAGTACTTC | CATIRLSDSENVQETQYF | - | TRBJ2-5 | - | TRBV24-1
TGTGCCAGCAGGACGGGACAGGGTTATGGCTACACCTTC | CASRTGQGYGYTF | few | TRBJ1-2 | TRBD1 | TRBV28
TGTGCCAGTATGGGGGACAGGGGGCCCGGGGCCAACGTCCTGACTTTC | CASMGDRGPGANVLTF | many | TRBJ2-6 | TRBD1 | TRBV19